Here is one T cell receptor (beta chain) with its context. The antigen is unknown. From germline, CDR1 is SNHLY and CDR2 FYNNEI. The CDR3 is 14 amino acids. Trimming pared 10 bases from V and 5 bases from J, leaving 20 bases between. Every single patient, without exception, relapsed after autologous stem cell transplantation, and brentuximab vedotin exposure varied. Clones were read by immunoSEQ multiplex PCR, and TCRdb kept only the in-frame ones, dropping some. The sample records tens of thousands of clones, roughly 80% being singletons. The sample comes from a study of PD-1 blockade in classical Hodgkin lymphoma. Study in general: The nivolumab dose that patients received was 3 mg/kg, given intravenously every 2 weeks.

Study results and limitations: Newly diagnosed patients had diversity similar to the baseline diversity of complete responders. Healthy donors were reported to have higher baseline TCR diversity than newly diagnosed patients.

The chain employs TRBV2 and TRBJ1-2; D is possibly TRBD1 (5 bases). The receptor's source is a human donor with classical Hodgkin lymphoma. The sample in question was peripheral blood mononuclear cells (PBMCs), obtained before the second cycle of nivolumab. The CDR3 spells CATPIGGLGYGYTF. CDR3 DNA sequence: TGTGCCACCCCCATCGGGGGGTTGGGGTATGGCTACACCTTC.